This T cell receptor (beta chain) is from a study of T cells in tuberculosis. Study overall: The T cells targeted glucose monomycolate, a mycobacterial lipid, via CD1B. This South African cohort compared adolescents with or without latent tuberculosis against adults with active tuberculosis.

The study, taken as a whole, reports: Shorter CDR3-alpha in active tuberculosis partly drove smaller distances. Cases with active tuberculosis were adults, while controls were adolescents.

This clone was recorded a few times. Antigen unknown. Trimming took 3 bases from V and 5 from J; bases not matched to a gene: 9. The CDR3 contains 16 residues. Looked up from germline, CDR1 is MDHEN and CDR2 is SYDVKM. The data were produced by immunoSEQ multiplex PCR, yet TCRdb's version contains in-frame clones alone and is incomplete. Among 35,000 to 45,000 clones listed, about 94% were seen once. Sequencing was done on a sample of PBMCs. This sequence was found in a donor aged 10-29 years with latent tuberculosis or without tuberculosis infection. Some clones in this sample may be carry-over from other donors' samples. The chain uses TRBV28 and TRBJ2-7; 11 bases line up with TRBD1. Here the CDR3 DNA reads TGTGCCAGCAGTTTGAACCAAAGGACAGGGGGCGACGAGCAGTACTTC. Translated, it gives CASSLNQRTGGDEQYF. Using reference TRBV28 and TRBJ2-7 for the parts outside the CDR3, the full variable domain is DVKVTQSSRYLVKRTGEKVFLECVQDMDHENMFWYRQDPGLGLRLIYFSYDVKMKEKGDIPEGYSVSREKKERFSLILESASTNQTSMYLCASSLNQRTGGDEQYFGPGTRLTVT.